This T cell receptor beta chain was obtained from a study of cytomegalovirus exposure and HLA in healthy donors. Whole-study context: Of all 400 or so donors who were genotyped, about 80% belonged to the Caucasian-associated ancestry cluster. The study's findings and limits: It was in a later analysis that TCR association rates were seen to vary by HLA locus, highest for DRB1 and lowest for HLA-C. A later analysis appeared to link common viral pathogens to several of the most significant clusters. TCR beta chain V- and J-gene trimming was linked, in a later analysis, to a missense variant in DCLRE1C.

In its sample, this clone was seen once. The antigen remains undetermined. The PCR had 60 Vbeta and 13 Jbeta primers. Measured with immunoSEQ multiplex PCR; TCRdb has only the in-frame clones, and not every one. This sample carries around 190,000 clones, around 78% of them seen once, and the ten largest clones take roughly 13%. After removal of 4 bases from V and 5 bases from J, the junction contained 15 bases not matched to a gene. This CDR3 region has 17 residues. Germline CDR1 reads MGHRA; CDR2 reads YSYEKL. The TCR originated in a woman aged 25 to 39 in good health and CMV-seropositive. V usage is TRBV4-1 and J usage is TRBJ2-5, with 8 positions matching TRBD1. Material: PBMCs. CDR3 region: CASSPSLPGRGQETQYF. Here the CDR3 DNA reads TGCGCCAGCAGCCCAAGCCTGCCGGGCAGGGGGCAGGAGACCCAGTACTTC.